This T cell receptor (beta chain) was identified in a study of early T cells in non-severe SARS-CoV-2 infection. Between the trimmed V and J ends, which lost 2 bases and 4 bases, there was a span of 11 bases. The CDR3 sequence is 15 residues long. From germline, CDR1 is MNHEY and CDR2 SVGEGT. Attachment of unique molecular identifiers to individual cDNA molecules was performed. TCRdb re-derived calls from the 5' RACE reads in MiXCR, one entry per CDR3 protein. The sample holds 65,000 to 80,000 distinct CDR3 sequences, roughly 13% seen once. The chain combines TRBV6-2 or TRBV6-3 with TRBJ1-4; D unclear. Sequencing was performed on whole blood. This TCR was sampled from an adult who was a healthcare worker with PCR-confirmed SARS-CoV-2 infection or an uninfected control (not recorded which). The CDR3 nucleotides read TGTGCCAGCAGTTACGAGACCGCCAATAATGAAAAACTGTTTTTT. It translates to CASSYETANNEKLFF.